Following are 17 T cell receptor beta chains from one sample sequenced in a study of response to subunit inactivated influenza vaccine. TCRdb fed the RT-PCR reads into MiXCR, producing one record per CDR3 protein. Here the sample spans hundreds of thousands of distinct CDR3 sequences, about 10% being singletons. This sample also appeared in a second study, on T cells expressing NK-cell markers. From that report: The authors generated TCR beta cDNA through 5'RACE template switching with UMIs.

Here the sequenced sample was PBMCs from blood, taken on the day of vaccination. The receptor set was obtained from a man between 45 and 60 years old who received an inactivated influenza vaccine.

The rearrangement uses TRBV6-4 and TRBJ2-3, with 10 bases fitting TRBD2. The length of the CDR3 is 16 residues. In germline, CDR1 is MRHNA, CDR2 SNTAGT. V lost 3 bases and J lost 2; bases outside the gene matches: 5. The CDR3 DNA is TGTGCCAGCAGTGATACTAGCGGGGACCTCACAGATACGCAGTATTTT. This translates into CASSDTSGDLTDTQYF.

This clonotype came up a few times. This chain joins TRBV21-1 and TRBJ2-1; the table assigns TRBD2, which was not confirmed against the DNA. TRBV21-1 is designated a pseudogene. The CDR3 covers 21 residues. The CDR3 sequence is CASSKNPQASGRPYPYNEQFF. The CDR3 region has the DNA TGTGCCAGCAGCAAAAACCCCCAGGCTAGCGGGAGGCCTTACCCTTACAATGAGCAGTTCTTC.

This clonotype appeared many times. V usage is TRBV7-2 and J usage is TRBJ2-1, with no clear D. The V and J ends lost 0 bases and 0 bases respectively, with 9 bases between them. Germline CDR1 and CDR2: SGHTA and FQGNSA. CDR3 length: 16 amino acids. CDR3 amino acids: CASSLAGSSSYNEQFF. The DNA for the CDR3 is TGTGCCAGCAGCTTAGCCGGCTCTAGCTCCTACAATGAGCAGTTCTTC.

This clonotype was seen a few times. The chain is built from TRBV20-1 and TRBJ2-7; 8 nucleotides align to TRBD2. CDR3 size: 13 residues. Germline loops: CDR1 DFQATT, CDR2 SNEGSKA (reference sequence). V trimming: 5 bases; J trimming: 2 bases; junction bases outside the gene matches: 5. In DNA, the CDR3 is TGCAGTGCTGATTCGGGACTAGCCTACGAGCAGTACTTC. It encodes CSADSGLAYEQYF.

In its sample, this clonotype was seen many times. The chain joins TRBV7-9 to TRBJ1-1, with 9 bases fitting TRBD1. This CDR3 is 15 amino acids long. Trimming took 5 bases from V and 1 from J; bases not matched to a gene: 5. Germline V CDR1 and CDR2: SEHNR, FQNEAQ (reference sequence). CDR3 region: CASSITGGTNTEAFF. The CDR3 region has the DNA TGTGCCAGCAGCATAACAGGGGGCACGAACACTGAAGCTTTCTTT.

This clonotype has more than one count but fewer than ten. The chain employs TRBV9 and TRBJ2-2; D is unclear. V was shortened by 0 bases and J by 5 bases, with 11 bases between the two germline ends. The CDR3 consists of 15 residues. From germline, CDR1 is SGDLS and CDR2 YYNGEE. The CDR3 DNA sequence: TGTGCCAGCAGCGTAGATCGGGTGACGACCGGGGAGCTGTTTTTT. Translation: CASSVDRVTTGELFF. The whole variable domain, filled in from reference TRBV9 and TRBJ2-2, reads DSGVTQTPKHLITATGQRVTLRCSPRSGDLSVYWYQQSLDQGLQFLIQYYNGEERAKGNILERFSAQQFPDLHSELNLSSLELGDSALYFCASSVDRVTTGELFFGEGSRLTVL.

This clonotype occurred a few times. The rearrangement links TRBV5-1 to TRBJ2-6; 9 positions match TRBD1. The V gene's germline CDR1 is SGHRS and CDR2 YFSETQ. The CDR3 length is 15 residues. After removal of 6 bases from V and 3 bases from J, the junction contained 4 bases not matched to a gene. As DNA, the CDR3 is TGCGCCAGCAATACAGGGGGCAGTGGGGCCAACGTCCTGACTTTC. This encodes CASNTGGSGANVLTF. Full variable domain (rest looked up from reference TRBV5-1 and TRBJ2-6): KAGVTQTPRYLIKTRGQQVTLSCSPISGHRSVSWYQQTPGQGLQFLFEYFSETQRNKGNFPGRFSGRQFSNSRSEMNVSTLELGDSALYLCASNTGGSGANVLTFGAGSRLTVL.

This chain connects TRBV5-1 to TRBJ2-1; D not resolved. This CDR3 spans 17 amino acids. The V gene lost 0 bases and the J gene lost 3 bases, with 16 bases spanning the gap. Germline V gene sequence: CDR1 SGHRS, CDR2 YFSETQ. The CDR3 reads CASSLGAVGFSYNEQFF. CDR3 nucleotide sequence: TGCGCCAGCAGCTTGGGGGCCGTTGGGTTTAGCTACAATGAGCAGTTCTTC. The entire variable domain, with the rest obtained from reference TRBV5-1 and TRBJ2-1, is as follows: KAGVTQTPRYLIKTRGQQVTLSCSPISGHRSVSWYQQTPGQGLQFLFEYFSETQRNKGNFPGRFSGRQFSNSRSEMNVSTLELGDSALYLCASSLGAVGFSYNEQFFGPGTRLTVL.

The V call is TRBV2, the J call TRBJ1-1, with a tentative D call TRBD1 (5 bases). V was clipped by 8 bases and J by 7 bases, with 17 bases between them. The CDR3 extends over 13 amino acids. Germline V gene lookup returns CDR1 SNHLY and CDR2 FYNNEI. CDR3 DNA sequence: TGTGCCAGCTCATCGTTCGATAGGGGTGAAGCTTTCTTT. It translates to CASSSFDRGEAFF.

This chain links TRBV7-9 with TRBJ1-2, with a possible D match to TRBD1 (5 bases). The CDR3 sequence is 13 residues long. Trimming left V 3 bases short and J 5 bases short, with 10 bases between. CDR1 SEHNR and CDR2 FQNEAQ come from the germline V gene (reference sequence). The CDR3 is CASSFSSGYGYTF. DNA of the CDR3: TGTGCCAGCAGCTTTAGTTCAGGGTATGGCTACACCTTC.

This clonotype was picked up a small number of times. The rearrangement links TRBV10-3 to TRBJ2-7; 7 bases align to TRBD2. V lost 7 bases to trimming and J lost 4 bases; unmatched junction nucleotides: 10. Germline V gene lookup returns CDR1 ENHRY and CDR2 SYGVKD. This CDR3 contains 14 residues. As DNA, the CDR3 is TGTGCCATCACTTACGGGGGGACCGGATACGAGCAGTACTTC. As protein: CAITYGGTGYEQYF.

This clonotype was picked up many times. This rearrangement joins TRBV5-1 to TRBJ2-3; 9 bases line up with TRBD2. Losses at the gene ends were 4 bases for V and 4 bases for J; bases not matched to a gene: 1. This CDR3 has 13 residues. Germline lookup yields CDR1 SGHRS and CDR2 YFSETQ. The CDR3 protein is CASSGGRADTQYF. The DNA of the CDR3 is TGCGCCAGCAGCGGCGGGAGGGCAGATACGCAGTATTTT.

The genes are TRBV4-2 and TRBJ1-1, with a tentative D call TRBD1 (5 bases). The V end lost 2 bases, the J end lost 6 bases, and 22 bases lay between the germline ends. The germline V gene has CDR1 LGHNA and CDR2 YNFKEQ. The CDR3 length is 17 residues. CDR3 loop: CASSQNRGSINRAEAFF. DNA for the CDR3: TGTGCCAGCAGCCAAAACCGGGGGTCGATCAATCGGGCTGAAGCTTTCTTT.

The chain carries TRBV24-1 and TRBJ2-2; 9 nucleotides agree with TRBD1. The CDR3 runs to 16 residues. V lost 5 bases to trimming and J lost 4 bases; unmatched junction nucleotides: 7. Germline assignment: CDR1 KGHDR and CDR2 SFDVKD. DNA of the CDR3: TGTGCCACCAGTGCCCGGGACAGGGCGCCCACCGGGGAGCTGTTTTTT. It codes for CATSARDRAPTGELFF.

This clonotype has more than one count but fewer than ten. This rearrangement joins TRBV3-1 to TRBJ1-1, with D possibly matching TRBD1 (5 bases). Germline V gene sequence: CDR1 LGHDT, CDR2 YNNKEL (reference sequence). The CDR3 runs to 14 residues. Trimming pared 2 bases from V and 6 bases from J, leaving 13 bases between. The CDR3: CASSQRQRYSEAFF. DNA of the CDR3: TGTGCCAGCAGCCAAAGACAGAGGTACTCTGAAGCTTTCTTT. Looking up the rest from reference TRBV3-1 and TRBJ1-1 gives the full variable domain: DTAVSQTPKYLVTQMGNDKSIKCEQNLGHDTMYWYKQDSKKFLKIMFSYNNKELIINETVPNRFSPKSPDKAHLNLHINSLELGDSAVYFCASSQRQRYSEAFFGQGTRLTVV.

The CDR3 sequence is CASSYLGGLQGVYEQYF. The CDR3 region has the DNA TGTGCCAGCAGTTACTTGGGGGGCCTACAGGGCGTATACGAGCAGTACTTC. The chain is built from TRBV6-2 or TRBV6-3 and TRBJ2-7; either TRBD1 or TRBD2 may fit D (6 bases each). CDR1 and CDR2 from the germline V gene are MNHEY and SVGEGT. CDR3 length: 17 residues. Trimming shortened V by 1 base and J by 4 bases, and 20 bases separated the two germline ends.

V usage is TRBV29-1 and J usage is TRBJ2-6, with a tentative D call TRBD2 (5 bases). The CDR3 has 18 amino acids. Germline CDR1 SQVTM, CDR2 ANQGSEA. Trimming took off 5 bases at V and 0 bases at J, with 20 bases between the two ends. The CDR3 sequence: CSVTNRDQIYSGANVLTF. CDR3 nucleotides: TGCAGCGTTACAAACCGGGATCAAATATACTCTGGGGCCAACGTCCTGACTTTC.